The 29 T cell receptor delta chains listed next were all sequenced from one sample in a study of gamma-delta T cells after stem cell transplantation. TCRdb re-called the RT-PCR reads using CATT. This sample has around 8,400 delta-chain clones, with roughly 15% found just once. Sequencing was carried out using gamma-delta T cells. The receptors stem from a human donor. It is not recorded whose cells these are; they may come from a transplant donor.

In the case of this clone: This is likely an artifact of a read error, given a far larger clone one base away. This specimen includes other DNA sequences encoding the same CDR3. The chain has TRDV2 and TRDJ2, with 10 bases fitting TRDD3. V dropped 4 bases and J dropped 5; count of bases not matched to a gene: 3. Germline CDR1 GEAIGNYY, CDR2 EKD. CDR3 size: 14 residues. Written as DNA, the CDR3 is TGTGCCTGTGATATACTGGGGGATACAGCACAACTCTTCTTT. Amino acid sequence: CACDILGDTAQLFF.

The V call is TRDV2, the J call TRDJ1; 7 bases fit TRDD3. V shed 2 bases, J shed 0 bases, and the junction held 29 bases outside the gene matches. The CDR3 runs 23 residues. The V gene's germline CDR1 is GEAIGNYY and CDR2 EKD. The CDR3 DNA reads TGTGCCTGTGACAAGGGCCCCGTTCGTGGGGGAGCTTGGGGATTGATGCACACCGATAAACTCATCTTT. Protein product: CACDKGPVRGGAWGLMHTDKLIF.

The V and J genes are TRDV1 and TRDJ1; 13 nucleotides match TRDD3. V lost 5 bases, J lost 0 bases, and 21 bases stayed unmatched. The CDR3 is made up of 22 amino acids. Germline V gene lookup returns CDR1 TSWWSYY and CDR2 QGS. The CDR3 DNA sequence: TGTGCTCTTGGGACCCAACCTACTCCCCTCTACTGGGGGATACGTAACACCGATAAACTCATCTTT. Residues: CALGTQPTPLYWGIRNTDKLIF.

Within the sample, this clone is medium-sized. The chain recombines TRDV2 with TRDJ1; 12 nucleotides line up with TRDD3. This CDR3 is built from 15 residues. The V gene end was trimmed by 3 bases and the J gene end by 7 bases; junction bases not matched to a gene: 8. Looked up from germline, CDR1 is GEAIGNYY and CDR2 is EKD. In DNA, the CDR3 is TGTGCCTGTGACGGATTACTGGGGGATACCCCTAAACTCATCTTT. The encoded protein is CACDGLLGDTPKLIF.

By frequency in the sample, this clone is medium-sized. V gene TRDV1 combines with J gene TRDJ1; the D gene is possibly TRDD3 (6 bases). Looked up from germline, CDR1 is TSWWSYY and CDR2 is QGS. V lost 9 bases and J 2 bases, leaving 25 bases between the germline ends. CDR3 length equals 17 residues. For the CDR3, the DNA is TGTGCTCTCCTGCACCCGGAGCCGGGGATTTCAACCGATAAACTCATCTTT. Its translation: CALLHPEPGISTDKLIF.

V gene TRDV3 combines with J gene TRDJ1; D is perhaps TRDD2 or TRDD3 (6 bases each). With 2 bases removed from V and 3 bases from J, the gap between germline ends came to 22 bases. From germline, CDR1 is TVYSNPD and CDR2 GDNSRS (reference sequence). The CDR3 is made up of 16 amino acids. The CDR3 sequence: CAFVPMGGEEADKLIF. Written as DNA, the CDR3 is TGTGCCTTTGTTCCTATGGGGGGAGAGGAGGCCGATAAACTCATCTTT.

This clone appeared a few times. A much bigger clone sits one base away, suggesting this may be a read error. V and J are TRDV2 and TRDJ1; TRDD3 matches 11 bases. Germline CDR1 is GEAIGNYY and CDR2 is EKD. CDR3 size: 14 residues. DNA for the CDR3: TGTGCCTATGACAACTGGGGGATAACTGATAAACTCATCTTT. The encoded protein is CAYDNWGITDKLIF.

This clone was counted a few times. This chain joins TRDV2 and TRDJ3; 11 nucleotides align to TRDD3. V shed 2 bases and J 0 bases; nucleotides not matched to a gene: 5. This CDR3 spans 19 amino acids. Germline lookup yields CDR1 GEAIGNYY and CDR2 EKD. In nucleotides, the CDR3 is TGTGCCTGTGACAGTACTGGGGGATATAGCTCCTGGGACACCCGACAGATGTTTTTC. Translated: CACDSTGGYSSWDTRQMFF.

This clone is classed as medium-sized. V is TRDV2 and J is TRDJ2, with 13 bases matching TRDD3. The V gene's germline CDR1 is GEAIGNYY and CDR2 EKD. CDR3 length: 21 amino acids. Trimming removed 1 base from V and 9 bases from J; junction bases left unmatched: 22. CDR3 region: CACDTGGHPLLGDTSSTQLFF. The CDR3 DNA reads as TGTGCCTGTGACACTGGGGGTCACCCTCTACTGGGGGATACGTCTAGTACACAACTCTTCTTT.

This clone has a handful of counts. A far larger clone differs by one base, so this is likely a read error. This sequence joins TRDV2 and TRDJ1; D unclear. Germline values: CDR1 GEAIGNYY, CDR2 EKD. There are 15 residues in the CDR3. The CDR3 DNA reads TGTGCCTGTGGCACCGGTGACCAGTACACCGATAAACTCATCTTT. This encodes CACGTGDQYTDKLIF.

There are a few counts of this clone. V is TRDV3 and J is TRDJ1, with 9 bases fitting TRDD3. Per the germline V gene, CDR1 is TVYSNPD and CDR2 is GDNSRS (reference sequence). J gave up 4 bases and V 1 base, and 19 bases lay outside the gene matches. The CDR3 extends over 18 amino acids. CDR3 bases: TGTGCCTTTATTAGTCGGTCCACCCCTGGGGATACGAGCGATAAACTCATCTTT. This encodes CAFISRSTPGDTSDKLIF.

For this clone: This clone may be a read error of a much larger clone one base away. DNA of the CDR3: TGTGCCTGTGACTCCGTTGGGGGATCCTCGTACACCGATAACCTCATCTTT. This encodes CACDSVGGSSYTDNLIF. The genes are TRDV2 and TRDJ1, with 8 bases lining up with TRDD3. The CDR3 is 17 amino acids. Germline V gene data show CDR1 as GEAIGNYY and CDR2 as EKD.

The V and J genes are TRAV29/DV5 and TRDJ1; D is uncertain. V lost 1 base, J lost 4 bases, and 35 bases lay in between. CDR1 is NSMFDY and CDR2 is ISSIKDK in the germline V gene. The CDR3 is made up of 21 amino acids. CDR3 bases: TGTGCAGCAAGCTGTACCCGTTCTTATATCCCAGTACTGCCGGTAGGCGATAAACTCATCTTT. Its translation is CAASCTRSYIPVLPVGDKLIF. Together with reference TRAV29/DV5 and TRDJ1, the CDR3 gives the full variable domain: DQQVKQNSPSLSVQEGRISILNCDYTNSMFDYFLWYKKYPAEGPTFLISISSIKDKNEDGRFTVFLNKSAKHLSLHIVPSQPGDSAVYFCAASCTRSYIPVLPVGDKLIFGKGTRVTVEP.

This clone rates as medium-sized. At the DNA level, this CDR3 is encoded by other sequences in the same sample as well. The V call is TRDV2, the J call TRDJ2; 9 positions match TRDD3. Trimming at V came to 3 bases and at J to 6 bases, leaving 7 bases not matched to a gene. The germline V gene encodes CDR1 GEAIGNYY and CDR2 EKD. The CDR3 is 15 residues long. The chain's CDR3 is CACDWGIRGAAQLFF. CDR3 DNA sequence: TGTGCCTGTGACTGGGGGATAAGGGGGGCAGCACAACTCTTCTTT.

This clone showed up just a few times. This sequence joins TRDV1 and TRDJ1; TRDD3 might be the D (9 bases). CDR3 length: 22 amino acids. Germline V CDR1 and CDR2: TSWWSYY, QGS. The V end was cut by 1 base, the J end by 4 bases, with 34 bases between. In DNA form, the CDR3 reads TGTGCTCTTGGGGAACAGATTGGGCTTCCTACGGTACTGGGGGACGGGGGCGATAAACTCATCTTT. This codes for CALGEQIGLPTVLGDGGDKLIF.

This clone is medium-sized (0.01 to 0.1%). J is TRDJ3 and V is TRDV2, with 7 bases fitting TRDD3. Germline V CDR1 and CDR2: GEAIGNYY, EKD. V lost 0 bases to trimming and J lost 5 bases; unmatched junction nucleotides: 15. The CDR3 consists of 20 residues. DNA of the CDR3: TGTGCCTGTGACACCTTGCAAGCGATGGATACGAACCGGGACACCCGACAGATGTTTTTC. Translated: CACDTLQAMDTNRDTRQMFF.

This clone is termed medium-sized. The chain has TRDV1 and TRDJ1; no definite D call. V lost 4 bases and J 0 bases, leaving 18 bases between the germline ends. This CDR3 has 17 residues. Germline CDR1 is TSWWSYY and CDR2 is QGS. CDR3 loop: CALGGHQASFYTDKLIF. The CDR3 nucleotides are TGTGCTCTTGGGGGCCATCAGGCATCGTTCTACACCGATAAACTCATCTTT.

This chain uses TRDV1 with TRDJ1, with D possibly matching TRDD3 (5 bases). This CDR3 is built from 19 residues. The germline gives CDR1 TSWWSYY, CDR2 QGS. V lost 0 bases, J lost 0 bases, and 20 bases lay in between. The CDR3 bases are TGTGCTCTTGGGGAACTGGGCTACGGTGTGGGATCGTACACCGATAAACTCATCTTT. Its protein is CALGELGYGVGSYTDKLIF.

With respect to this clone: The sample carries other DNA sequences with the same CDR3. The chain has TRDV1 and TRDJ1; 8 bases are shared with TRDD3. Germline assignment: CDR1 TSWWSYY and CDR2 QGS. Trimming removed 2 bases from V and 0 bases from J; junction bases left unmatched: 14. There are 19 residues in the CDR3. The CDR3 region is CALGERGRRTGGYTDKLIF. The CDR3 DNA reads TGTGCTCTTGGGGAAAGGGGGCGACGTACTGGGGGGTACACCGATAAACTCATCTTT.

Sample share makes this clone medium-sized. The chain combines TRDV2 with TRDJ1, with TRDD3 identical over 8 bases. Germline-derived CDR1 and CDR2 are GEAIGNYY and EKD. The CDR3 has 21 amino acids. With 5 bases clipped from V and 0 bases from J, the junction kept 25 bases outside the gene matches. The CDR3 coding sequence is TGTGCCTGTGCCTCCAAAAGTCCCTTTACTTTGCTGGGGGACCACACCGATAAACTCATCTTT. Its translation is CACASKSPFTLLGDHTDKLIF.

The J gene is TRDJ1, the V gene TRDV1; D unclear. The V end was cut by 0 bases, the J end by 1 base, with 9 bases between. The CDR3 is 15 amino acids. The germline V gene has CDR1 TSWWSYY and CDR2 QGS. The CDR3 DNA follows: TGTGCTCTTGGGGAACTCTCGGGTCCCACCGATAAACTCATCTTT. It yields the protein CALGELSGPTDKLIF.

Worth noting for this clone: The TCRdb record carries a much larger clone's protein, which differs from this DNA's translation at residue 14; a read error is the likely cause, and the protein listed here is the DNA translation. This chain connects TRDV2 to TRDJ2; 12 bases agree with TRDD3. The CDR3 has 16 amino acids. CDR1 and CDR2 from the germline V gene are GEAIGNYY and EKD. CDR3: CACDVLGDTLTAQPFF. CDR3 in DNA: TGTGCCTGTGACGTACTGGGGGATACTTTGACAGCACAACCCTTCTTT.

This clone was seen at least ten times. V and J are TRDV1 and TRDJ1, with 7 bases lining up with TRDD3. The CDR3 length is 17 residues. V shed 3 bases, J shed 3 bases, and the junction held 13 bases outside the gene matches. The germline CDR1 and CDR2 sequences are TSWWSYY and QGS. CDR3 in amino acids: CALGEGDVNWGADKLIF. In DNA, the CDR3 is TGTGCTCTTGGGGAGGGAGACGTCAACTGGGGTGCCGATAAACTCATCTTT.

The CDR3 nucleotides are TGTGCCTGTGACACCGCGGTGGGATTACTGGGGGATACCTGGGACACCCGACAGATGTTTTTC. Translating gives CACDTAVGLLGDTWDTRQMFF. The V and J genes are TRDV2 and TRDJ3; 11 bases fit TRDD3. Trimming removed 0 bases from V and 2 bases from J; junction bases left unmatched: 11. The CDR3 length is 21 residues. CDR1 GEAIGNYY and CDR2 EKD come from the germline V gene.

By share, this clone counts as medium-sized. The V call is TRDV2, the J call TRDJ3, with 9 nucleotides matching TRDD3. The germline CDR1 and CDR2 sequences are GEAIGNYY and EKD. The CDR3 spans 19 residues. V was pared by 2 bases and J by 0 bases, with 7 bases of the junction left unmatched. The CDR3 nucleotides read TGTGCCTGTGACATCGTACTGGGGGACAACTCCTGGGACACCCGACAGATGTTTTTC. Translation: CACDIVLGDNSWDTRQMFF.

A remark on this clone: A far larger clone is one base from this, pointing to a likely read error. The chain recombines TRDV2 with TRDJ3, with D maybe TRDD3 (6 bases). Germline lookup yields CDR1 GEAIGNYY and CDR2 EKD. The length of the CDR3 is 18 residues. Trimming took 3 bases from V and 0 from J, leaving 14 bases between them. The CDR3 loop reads CACDVLVDTSWDTRQMFF. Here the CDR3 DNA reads TGTGCCTGTGACGTACTGGTGGATACCTCCTGGGACACCCGACAGATGTTTTTC.

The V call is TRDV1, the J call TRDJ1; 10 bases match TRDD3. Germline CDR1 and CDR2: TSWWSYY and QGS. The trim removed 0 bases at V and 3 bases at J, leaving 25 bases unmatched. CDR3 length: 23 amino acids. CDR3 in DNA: TGTGCTCTTGGGGAACTATCGAGGGTCCTAAGCGGTACTGGGGGATTCCATCCCGATAAACTCATCTTT. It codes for CALGELSRVLSGTGGFHPDKLIF.

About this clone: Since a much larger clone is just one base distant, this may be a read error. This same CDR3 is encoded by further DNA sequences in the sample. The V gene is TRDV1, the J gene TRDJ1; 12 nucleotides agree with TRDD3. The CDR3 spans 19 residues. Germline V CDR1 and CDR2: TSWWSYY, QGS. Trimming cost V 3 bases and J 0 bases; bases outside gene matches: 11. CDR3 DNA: TGTGCTCTTGGGGAGTGTCACGTACTGGGGGATACTAACACCGATAAACTCATCTTT. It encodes CALGECHVLGDTNTDKLIF.

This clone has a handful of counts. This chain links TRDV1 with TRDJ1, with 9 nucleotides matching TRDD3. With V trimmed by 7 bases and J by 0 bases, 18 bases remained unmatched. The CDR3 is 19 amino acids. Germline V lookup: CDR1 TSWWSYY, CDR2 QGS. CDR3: CALVGLPRTGGRYTDKLIF. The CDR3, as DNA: TGTGCTCTTGTAGGCCTTCCCCGTACTGGGGGACGCTACACCGATAAACTCATCTTT.